A single TCR beta chain is shown here with its context. The antigen remains undetermined. Patients in the study, people with chemo-refractory metastatic non-small-cell lung cancer, received focal radiation plus ipilimumab CTLA-4 blockade. The entry originates in a study of radiotherapy plus CTLA-4 blockade in lung cancer. Study-wide background: Objective responses occurred in roughly 20% of patients; around 30% had disease control. Study-level points and caveats: Among blood TCR repertoires after radiotherapy plus ipilimumab, tumor-derived clones expanded.

The CDR3 extends over 12 amino acids. The V end lost 3 bases, the J end lost 6 bases, and 7 bases lay between the germline ends. Germline lookup yields CDR1 MDHEN and CDR2 SYDVKM. The data were produced by immunoSEQ multiplex PCR, yet TCRdb's version contains in-frame clones alone and is incomplete. Among approximately 40,000 clones, 65% to 90% were seen once, and the ten largest hold 22%. The source was peripheral blood, collected from a patient treated with radiotherapy plus ipilimumab. The J gene is TRBJ2-3, the V gene TRBV28; a weak D match, TRBD2 (5 bases). The TCR comes from a human donor with non-small cell lung cancer whose response to radiotherapy plus ipilimumab could not be evaluated. This chain's CDR3 is CASSLRGDTQYF. For the CDR3, the DNA is TGTGCCAGCAGTTTGCGAGGGGATACGCAGTATTTT.